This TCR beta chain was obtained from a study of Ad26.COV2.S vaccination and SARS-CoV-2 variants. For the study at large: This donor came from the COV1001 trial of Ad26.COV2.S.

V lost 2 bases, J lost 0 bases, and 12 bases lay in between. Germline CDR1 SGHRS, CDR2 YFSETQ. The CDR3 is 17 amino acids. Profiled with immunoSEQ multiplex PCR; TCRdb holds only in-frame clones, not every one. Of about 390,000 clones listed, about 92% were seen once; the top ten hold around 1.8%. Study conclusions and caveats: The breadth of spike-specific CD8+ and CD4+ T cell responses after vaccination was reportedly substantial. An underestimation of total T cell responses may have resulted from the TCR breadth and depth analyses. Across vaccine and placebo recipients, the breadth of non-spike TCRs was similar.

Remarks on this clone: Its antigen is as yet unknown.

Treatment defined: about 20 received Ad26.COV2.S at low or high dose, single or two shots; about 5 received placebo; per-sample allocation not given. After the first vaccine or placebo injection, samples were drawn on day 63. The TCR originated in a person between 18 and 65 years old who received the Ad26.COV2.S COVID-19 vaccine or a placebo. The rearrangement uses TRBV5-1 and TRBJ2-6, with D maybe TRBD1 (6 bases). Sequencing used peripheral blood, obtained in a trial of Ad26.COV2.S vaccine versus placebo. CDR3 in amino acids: CASSLMTGSSGANVLTF. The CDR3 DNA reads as TGCGCCAGCAGCTTAATGACAGGTTCCTCTGGGGCCAACGTCCTGACTTTC.